This TCR beta chain was sequenced in a study of T cell changes during pregnancy in multiple sclerosis. V lost 5 bases to trimming and J lost 8 bases; unmatched junction nucleotides: 10. This CDR3 contains 15 residues. CDR1 is SGHTA, CDR2 FQGNSA, per germline. Assay used: immunoSEQ multiplex PCR; TCRdb lists only in-frame clones, some missing. The sample yields tens of thousands of clones, 88% seen once. This clonotype originated in a female donor with multiple sclerosis, enrolled in a pregnancy study. The chain links TRBV7-2 to TRBJ2-1; 9 bases line up with TRBD2. Here the sequenced sample was CD4+ T cells from peripheral blood mononuclear cells, taken in the second trimester of pregnancy. In DNA form, the CDR3 reads TGTGCCAGCAGCGAGAGCCGTAGCGGGAGTTATGAGCAGTTCTTC. Translation gives CASSESRSGSYEQFF.